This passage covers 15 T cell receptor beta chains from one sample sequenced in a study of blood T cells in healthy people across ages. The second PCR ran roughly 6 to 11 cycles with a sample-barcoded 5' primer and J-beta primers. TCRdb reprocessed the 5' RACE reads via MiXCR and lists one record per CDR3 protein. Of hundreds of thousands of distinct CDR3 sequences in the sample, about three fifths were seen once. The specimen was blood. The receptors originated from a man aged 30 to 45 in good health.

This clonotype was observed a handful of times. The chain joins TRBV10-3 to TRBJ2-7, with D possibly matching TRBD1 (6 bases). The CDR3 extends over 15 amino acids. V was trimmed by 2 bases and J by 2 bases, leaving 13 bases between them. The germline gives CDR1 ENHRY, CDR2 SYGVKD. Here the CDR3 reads CAISEDNREPYEQYF. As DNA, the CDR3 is TGTGCCATCAGTGAGGACAACAGGGAACCCTACGAGCAGTACTTC.

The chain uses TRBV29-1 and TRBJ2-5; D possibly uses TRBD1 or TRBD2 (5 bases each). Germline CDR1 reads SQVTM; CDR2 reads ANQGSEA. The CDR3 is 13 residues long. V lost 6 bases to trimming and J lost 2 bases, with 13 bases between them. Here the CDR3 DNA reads TGCAGCGTGGGGACCGCACTTCAAGAGACCCAGTACTTC. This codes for CSVGTALQETQYF.

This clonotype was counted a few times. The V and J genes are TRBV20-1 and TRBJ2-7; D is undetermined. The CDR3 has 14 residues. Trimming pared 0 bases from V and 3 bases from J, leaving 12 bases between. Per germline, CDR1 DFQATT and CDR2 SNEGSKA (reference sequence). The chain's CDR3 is CSARDVGSDYEQYF. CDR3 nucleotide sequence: TGCAGTGCTAGAGATGTTGGCAGCGACTACGAGCAGTACTTC.

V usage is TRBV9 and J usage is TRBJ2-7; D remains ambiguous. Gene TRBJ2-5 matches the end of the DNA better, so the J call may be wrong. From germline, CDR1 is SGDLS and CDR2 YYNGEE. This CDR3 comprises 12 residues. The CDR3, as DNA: TGTGCCAGCAGCCCAATAGTGGAGACCCAGTACTTC. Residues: CASSPIVETQYF.

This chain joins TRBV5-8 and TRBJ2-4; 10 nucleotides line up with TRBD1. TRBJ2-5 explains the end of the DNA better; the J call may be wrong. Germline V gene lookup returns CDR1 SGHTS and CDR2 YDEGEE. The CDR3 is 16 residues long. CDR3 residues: CASSSRQGAIRETQYF. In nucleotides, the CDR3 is TGTGCCAGCAGCTCACGACAGGGGGCGATAAGAGAGACCCAGTACTTC.

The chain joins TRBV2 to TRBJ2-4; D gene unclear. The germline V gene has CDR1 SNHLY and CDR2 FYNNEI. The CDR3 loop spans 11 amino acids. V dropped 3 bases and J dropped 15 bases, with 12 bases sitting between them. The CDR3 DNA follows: TGTGCCAGCAGTGATGAGGCTAGTTCGTACTTC. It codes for CASSDEASSYF.

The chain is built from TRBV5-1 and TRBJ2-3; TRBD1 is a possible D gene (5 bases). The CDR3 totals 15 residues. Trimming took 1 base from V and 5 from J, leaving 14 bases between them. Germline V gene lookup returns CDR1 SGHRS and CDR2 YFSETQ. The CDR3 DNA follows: TGCGCCAGCAGCTTGACCGGCAGGGCCCAAGATACGCAGTATTTT. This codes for CASSLTGRAQDTQYF.

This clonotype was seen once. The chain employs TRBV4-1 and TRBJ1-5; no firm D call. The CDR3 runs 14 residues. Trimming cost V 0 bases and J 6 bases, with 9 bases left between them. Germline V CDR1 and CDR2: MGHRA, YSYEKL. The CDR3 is CASSQDLVAQPQHF. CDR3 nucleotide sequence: TGCGCCAGCAGCCAAGATCTTGTGGCTCAGCCCCAGCATTTT.

CDR3 DNA: TGTGCCAGCAGCCAAGCCCCCTTGGCGGAGCAGTACTTC. Encoded protein: CASSQAPLAEQYF. The chain carries TRBV3-1 and TRBJ2-7; the D is unclear. CDR3 size: 13 residues. Trimming removed 1 base from V and 7 bases from J, with 11 bases in between. The germline gives CDR1 LGHDT, CDR2 YNNKEL (reference sequence).

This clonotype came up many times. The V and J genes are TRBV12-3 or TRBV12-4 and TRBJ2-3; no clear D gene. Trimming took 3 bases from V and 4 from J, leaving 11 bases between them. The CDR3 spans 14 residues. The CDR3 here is CASSFGVRADTQYF. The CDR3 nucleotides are TGTGCCAGCAGTTTCGGAGTGAGAGCAGATACGCAGTATTTT.

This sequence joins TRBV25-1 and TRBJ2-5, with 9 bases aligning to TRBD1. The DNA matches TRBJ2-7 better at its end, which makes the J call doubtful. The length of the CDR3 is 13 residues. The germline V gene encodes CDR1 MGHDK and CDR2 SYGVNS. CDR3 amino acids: CASSQGALYEQYF. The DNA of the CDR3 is TGTGCCAGCTCACAGGGGGCACTCTACGAGCAGTACTTC.

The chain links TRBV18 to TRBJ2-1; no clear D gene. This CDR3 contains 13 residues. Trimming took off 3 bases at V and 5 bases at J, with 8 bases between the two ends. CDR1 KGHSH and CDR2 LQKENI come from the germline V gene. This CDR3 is CASSPFRDNEQFF. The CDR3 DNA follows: TGTGCCAGCTCACCCTTTCGGGACAATGAGCAGTTCTTC.

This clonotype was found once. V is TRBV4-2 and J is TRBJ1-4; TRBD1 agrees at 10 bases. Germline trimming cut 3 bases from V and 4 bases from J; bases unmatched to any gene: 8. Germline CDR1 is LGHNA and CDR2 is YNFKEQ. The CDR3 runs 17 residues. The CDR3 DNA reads TGTGCCAGCAGCCACGTACCCGGGACAGGGGTTAATGAAAAACTGTTTTTT. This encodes CASSHVPGTGVNEKLFF.

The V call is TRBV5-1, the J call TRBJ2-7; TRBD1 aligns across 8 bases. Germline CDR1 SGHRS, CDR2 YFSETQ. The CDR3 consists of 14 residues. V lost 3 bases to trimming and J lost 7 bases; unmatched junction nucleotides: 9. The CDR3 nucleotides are TGCGCCAGCAGCTCACGGACAGGGTCGAGGGAGCAGTACTTC. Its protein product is CASSSRTGSREQYF.

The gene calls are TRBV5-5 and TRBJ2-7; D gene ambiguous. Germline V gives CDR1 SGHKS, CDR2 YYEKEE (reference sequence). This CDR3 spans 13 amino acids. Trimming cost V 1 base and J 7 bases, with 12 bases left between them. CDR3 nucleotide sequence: TGTGCCAGCAGCTTGCTCGGTGGCTTGGAGCAGTACTTC. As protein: CASSLLGGLEQYF.